The TCR beta chain under discussion was sequenced for a study of blood T cells in healthy people across ages. CDR3 length equals 15 residues. V was pared by 6 bases and J by 6 bases, with 9 bases of the junction left unmatched. Germline V lookup: CDR1 MNHEY, CDR2 SVGAGI. A second PCR of 7 to 11 cycles used a sample-barcoded 5' primer and a J-beta primer mix. In TCRdb, the 5' RACE reads were re-called with MiXCR into one record per CDR3 protein. This sample has around 520,000 distinct CDR3 sequences, with over 25% found just once. These data were likewise used in another study, on T cells of mothers and their children.

This receptor was taken from a boy aged 2 to 10 in good health. The gene calls are TRBV6-5 and TRBJ2-3; 10 bases are a match to TRBD1. Sequencing used blood. The CDR3 sequence: CASSEGTGVWDTQYF. The CDR3 DNA is TGTGCCAGCAGCGAGGGGACAGGGGTTTGGGATACGCAGTATTTT.